Here is one TCR beta chain with its context. This sample stems from a study of blood T cell repertoires in COVID-19. Looked up from germline, CDR1 is SGHVS and CDR2 is FQNEAQ. The CDR3 is made up of 14 amino acids. J was trimmed by 2 bases and V by 5 bases; bases with no gene match: 5. Assay: immunoSEQ multiplex PCR; the TCRdb copy retains only in-frame clones and omits some. This table holds 43,000 or so clones, approximately 86% found once. Specimen: peripheral blood. The chain has TRBV7-8 and TRBJ1-2; 7 positions agree with TRBD1. The TCR comes from a woman older than 75 with active COVID-19. CDR3: CASSLAGGNYGYTF. The CDR3 coding sequence is TGTGCCAGCAGCCTCGCAGGGGGGAACTATGGCTACACCTTC.